Listed below are T cell receptor beta chains from one sample, sequenced in a study of blood T cell repertoires in COVID-19. Sequencing used immunoSEQ multiplex PCR; TCRdb keeps in-frame clones, though not all of them. Of approximately 160,000 clones in the sample, over 85% are singletons; the top ten hold 15% to 20%. Sequencing used peripheral blood. The receptors come from a man aged 55 to 70 with active or convalescent COVID-19. Both conserved end residues are part of each CDR3. Fields, in order: clone size, D gene, V gene, J gene, CDR3 DNA, CDR3 protein. A D gene is named only where the DNA matches it firmly. Some rows have no size entry. The others give once, few or many, or a class for an expanded clone.

NA	NA	TRBV6-5	TRBJ1-1	TGTGCCAGCAGCCTCCAGGGGCGGAACACTGAAGCTTTCTTT	CASSLQGRNTEAFF
NA	TRBD2	TRBV2	TRBJ2-1	TGTGCCAGCATTCCGGGACTAGCGGGGGGCCGTTACAATGAGCAGTTCTTC	CASIPGLAGGRYNEQFF
NA	NA	TRBV4-1	TRBJ1-2	TGCGCCAGCAGCCCCATATCACGGCGGGATTCTTACTATGGCTACACCTTC	CASSPISRRDSYYGYTF
NA	NA	TRBV10-3	TRBJ1-4	TGTGCCATCAGCCAAATCAAGGGGGCAACTAATGAAAAACTGTTTTTT	CAISQIKGATNEKLFF
NA	TRBD1	TRBV14	TRBJ1-2	TGTGCCAGCAGCCGACAGGGGAGCGGCTACACCTTC	CASSRQGSGYTF
once	NA	TRBV18	TRBJ1-5	TGTGCCAGCTCATACGGACAGTATAGGGTAGGTAGCAATCAGCCCCAGCATTTT	CASSYGQYRVGSNQPQHF
NA	TRBD1	TRBV2	TRBJ2-1	TGTGCCAGCAGTGGACAGGGTGGTGAGCAGTTCTTC	CASSGQGGEQFF
NA	NA	TRBV28	TRBJ2-3	TGTGCCAGCAGATTACAGGGCCCCAGCACAGATACGCAGTATTTT	CASRLQGPSTDTQYF
NA	NA	TRBV7-2	TRBJ2-1	TGTGCCAGCAGCTTGAGGACCTACAATGAGCAGTTCTTC	CASSLRTYNEQFF
NA	NA	TRBV27	TRBJ1-6	TGTGCCAGCAGTCGGAATTGGGCCAATAATTCACCCCTCCACTTT	CASSRNWANNSPLHF
NA	TRBD2	TRBV19	TRBJ2-1	TGTGCCAGTAGTATCACTAGCGGGAGCCATACAAGATCCTACAATGAGCAGTTCTTC	CASSITSGSHTRSYNEQFF
NA	NA	TRBV18	TRBJ2-5	TGTGCCAGCTCACCGACCGGACTGACTAGGGCCCGAGAGACCCAGTACTTC	CASSPTGLTRARETQYF
NA	NA	TRBV29-1	TRBJ1-1	TGCAGCGTTGGGTGGGGGGTAGGCACTGAAGCTTTCTTT	CSVGWGVGTEAFF
NA	TRBD1	TRBV27	TRBJ1-1	TGTGCCAGCAGCCATGGGACAGGGTTTACTGAAGCTTTCTTT	CASSHGTGFTEAFF
NA	TRBD1	TRBV11-2	TRBJ1-4	TGTGCCAGCAGCTCGGGGACAGGGTATGAAAAACTGTTTTTT	CASSSGTGYEKLFF
once	NA	TRBV5-1	TRBJ1-2	TGCGCCAGCAGCATTGTCAGGGGTTATGGCTACACCTTC	CASSIVRGYGYTF
once	NA	TRBV7-6	TRBJ1-1	TGTGCCAGCAGCTATAACAGGGCCGGAATGAACACTGAAGCTTTCTTT	CASSYNRAGMNTEAFF
NA	TRBD2	TRBV7-2	TRBJ2-7	TGTGCCAGCAGCCTGCAACTAGCGGGGGGGCACGAGCAGTACTTC	CASSLQLAGGHEQYF
once	TRBD1	TRBV6-5	TRBJ1-2	TGTGCCAGCAGTTACTCAGGGGGCCGGCCCGGAGGCTACACCTTC	CASSYSGGRPGGYTF
NA	TRBD2	TRBV7-6	TRBJ2-7	TGTGCCAGCAGCCTAAGACTAGCGGGGGGGAGTGGGCAGTACTTC	CASSLRLAGGSGQYF
NA	TRBD2	TRBV5-1	TRBJ2-2	TGCGCCAGCAGCTTGGCCGTAGCGGGAGCGACCGGGGAGCTGTTTTTT	CASSLAVAGATGELFF
NA	NA	TRBV6-5	TRBJ1-2	TGTGCCAGCAGTCCGCACCTCAGGGGAAGCGGTGGCTACACCTTC	CASSPHLRGSGGYTF
NA	TRBD2	TRBV6-5	TRBJ2-7	TGTGCCAGCAGGCGACTAGCGGGATCCTACGAGCAGTACTTC	CASRRLAGSYEQYF
NA	NA	TRBV25-1	TRBJ1-6	TGTGCCAGCAGTGAGAGCTCCTATAATTCACCCCTCCACTTT	CASSESSYNSPLHF
once	NA	TRBV27	TRBJ1-5	TGTGCCAGCAGTGCCACAATTACAGGGTCTCAGCCCCAGCATTTT	CASSATITGSQPQHF
NA	NA	TRBV7-2	TRBJ1-1	TGTGCCAGCAGCTTAACAAACACTGAAGCTTTCTTT	CASSLTNTEAFF
NA	TRBD1	TRBV30	TRBJ1-1	TGTGCCTGGACGCCGGGACAGGGTGTCTTTGGGGCGATGAACACTGAAGCTTTCTTT	CAWTPGQGVFGAMNTEAFF
NA	TRBD1	TRBV18	TRBJ1-2	TGTGCCAGCTCACCGACGTCGGAGGGGGCGGCCGGCTACACCTTC	CASSPTSEGAAGYTF
NA	TRBD2	TRBV9	TRBJ2-1	TGTGCCAGCAGCCCCCGACTAGCATCAGAGCAGTTCTTC	CASSPRLASEQFF
NA	TRBD2	TRBV4-1	TRBJ2-1	TGCGCCAGCAGCGACTCCGGGACTAGCGGAGGGTACAATGAGCAGTTCTTC	CASSDSGTSGGYNEQFF
NA	TRBD1	TRBV18	TRBJ1-1	TGTGCCAGCTCCGGTGGGACAGAGAACACTGAAGCTTTCTTT	CASSGGTENTEAFF
NA	NA	TRBV15	TRBJ1-2	TGTGCCACCAGCAGAGATATCGAGACAATAACTAGCCCCTATGGCTACACCTTC	CATSRDIETITSPYGYTF
NA	NA	TRBV5-1	TRBJ1-3	TGCGCCAGCAGCTTGGCGGGACTCCGATTGGGAAACACCATATATTTT	CASSLAGLRLGNTIYF